This T cell receptor beta chain was documented in a study of shared clonotypes between healthy human individuals (dated by TCRdb to about 2020). As for the study more broadly: The cohort comprised a couple of women and three men aged 18 to 49 years. For each donor, CD4 naive and CD4 memory were each run on three plates, CD8 naive on two plates, and CD8 memory on one plate. To estimate repertoire size and how much clonotypes are shared between individuals, the study performed deep sequencing of blood TCR repertoires from roughly five healthy adults. Different laboratories and diverse techniques were used to prepare libraries and sequence TCR repertoires, to increase sequencing depth and limit assay-specific biases. Each donor's leukapheresis produced roughly between roughly 0.9 and 8.9 billion PBMCs. Study-wide conclusions, independent of this receptor: Compared with non-shared clonotypes, clonotypes shared by all four sorted-subset donors had higher generation probabilities. Sharing across a few donors was observed for about 4.8% of naive CD4, about 4% of naive CD8, 2% to 2.5% of memory CD4, and roughly 0.4% of memory CD8 clonotypes. Sampling was restricted to blood, and TCR repertoires in tissue are likely to differ from TCR repertoires in blood. Because the study included only a small number of donors, the genetic and exposure-history diversity represented was limited. Even with the large sequencing depth, rarefaction of the sorted-subset datasets indicated that sequencing was incomplete. Pairwise subsampling indicated that sequencing depth was expected to affect the degree of clonotype sharing among donors. Naive subsets generally had larger estimated clonotype richness than memory subsets.

The donors were healthy, HIV-negative adults with no recently reported acute infections or vaccinations. All donors were Caucasian adults living in Nashville, Tennessee, USA. CD8 memory samples consisted of magnetically selected CD45RO+ cells combined with CCR7-negative CD45RA+ effector memory (TemRA) cells. Blood was collected by leukapheresis, and PBMCs were isolated by Ficoll-Histopaque density gradient centrifugation and then cryopreserved in liquid nitrogen vapor phase. Analytical flow cytometry was used to check the purity and quantity of each magnetically sorted T cell population. Each sorted fraction had its genomic DNA isolated and then quantified by UV absorbance on a Nanodrop 2000c. TCR CDR3 regions were amplified from genomic DNA by multiplex PCR using the deep immunoSEQ assay. Extracted genomic DNA from each cell subset was spread evenly across all wells of several immunoSEQ 96-well plates, with each plate serving as a replicate. For sorted subsets, around 200 ng genomic DNA, equal to 25,000 to 35,000 T cell genomes, was loaded into each replicate PCR. The purified libraries were quantified using a Qubit 3.0 fluorometer, sized with a Bioanalyzer 2100, and then quantified again using the KAPA Library Quantification kit. A separate single-read 150-cycle Illumina NextSeq 550 flow cell was used to sequence each immunoSEQ 96-well plate. The authors' pipeline ran thus. Because the immunoSEQ output included only junctional sequences and no quality scores, the filtering could not be the same as the filtering used for full-length reads. To assign V/J genes and CDR3, sequences were annotated using PyIR, a Python wrapper for IgBLAST v1.9, with IMGT germline references. Reads with weak V/J assignments (E-value above 1e-6), missing CDR3, stop codons, out-of-frame junctions, or ambiguous translated residues were removed. V3J clonotypes were defined as sequences sharing the same inferred V gene, J gene, and CDR3 amino acid sequence. The percentage overlap between two repertoires was calculated by dividing the number of shared unique clonotypes by the size of the smaller repertoire. RTK rarefaction, the Chao1 estimator, and Recon v2.1 estimates of unobserved clonotypes were used to assess repertoire richness. Generation probabilities were computed with OLGA for all TCRbeta clonotypes obtained by the gDNA method from several donors. Not all clones reach the TCRdb copy of this immuneACCESS table, which keeps in-frame sequences only. Checked studies attribute under half of the gap to unresolved V genes and leave the rest unexplained. That table furnishes V, J and clone size, whereas the DNA furnished D and trimming. The sample table holds about 380,000 clones, of which about 97% were seen once. Of the sample, about 0.34% is held by the ten largest clones.

Notes on this clone: The antigen it recognizes is unknown. One base away there is no much larger clone; base qualities are not given.

This receptor was identified in a man aged 25 to 40 in good health. Sequenced material: memory CD8+ T cells sorted from blood. What the cell subset or site label conveys for this sample: CD45RO+ cells pooled with CCR7-negative TemRA cells.

The sequence in DNA is TGTGCCAGCAGTGAATTCAGCGGGAGGGCCATCACCTACGAGCAGTACTTC. This encodes CASSEFSGRAITYEQYF. The chain employs TRBV6-1 and TRBJ2-7, and TRBD2 matches 10 of the central bases. Counted from cysteine to phenylalanine, this CDR3 has 17 amino acids. Of the read, only the CDR3 DNA is kept; its 51 bases are in frame from base 1. As encoded in the germline V gene, CDR1 is MNHNS while CDR2 is SASEGT. Germline trimming amounts to 2 bases on V and 2 bases on J, with 9 as the count of junction bases outside the gene matches.